These 18 T cell receptor beta chains came from one sample sequenced in a study of T cells in tuberculosis (dated by TCRdb to 2017 to 2018). Library creation used the immunoSEQ multiplex PCR assay. Here the immuneACCESS table is served through TCRdb, limited to in-frame sequences with V and J called. Missing clones are a known gap in these copies; in checked studies unresolved V genes cover under half, and the rest lacks a known reason. The sample yields around 26,000 clones; around 95% were counted once. Jointly, the top ten make up approximately 8.5% of the sample. The sample consisted of PBMCs. Receptors were obtained from a donor between 10 and 29 years old with latent tuberculosis or without tuberculosis infection.

This sequence joins TRBV6-1 and TRBJ2-3, with TRBD2 matching over 9 bases. The germline gives CDR1 MNHNS, CDR2 SASEGT. After removal of 2 bases from V and 2 bases from J, the junction contained 5 bases not matched to a gene. The CDR3 is 16 amino acids. The CDR3 spells CASSELSGGYTDTQYF. The CDR3 nucleotides read TGTGCCAGCAGTGAATTGAGCGGGGGGTACACAGATACGCAGTATTTT.

The V and J genes are TRBV5-1 and TRBJ2-5; 9 positions match TRBD1. The CDR3 extends over 15 amino acids. The V and J ends lost 2 bases and 2 bases, in that order; junction bases with no gene match: 4. Germline V gene lookup returns CDR1 SGHRS and CDR2 YFSETQ. CDR3 protein: CASSFGTGYQETQYF. The CDR3 coding sequence is TGCGCCAGCAGCTTTGGGACAGGGTATCAAGAGACCCAGTACTTC. Looking up the rest from reference TRBV5-1 and TRBJ2-5 gives the full variable domain: KAGVTQTPRYLIKTRGQQVTLSCSPISGHRSVSWYQQTPGQGLQFLFEYFSETQRNKGNFPGRFSGRQFSNSRSEMNVSTLELGDSALYLCASSFGTGYQETQYFGPGTRLLVL.

The CDR3 DNA follows: TGCGCCAGCAGCGCAGGACAGGGGTTGAACACTGAAGCTTTCTTT. This encodes CASSAGQGLNTEAFF. The rearrangement uses TRBV5-1 and TRBJ1-1; 9 nucleotides agree with TRBD1. This CDR3 comprises 15 residues. Germline lookup yields CDR1 SGHRS and CDR2 YFSETQ. After removal of 4 bases from V and 0 bases from J, the junction contained 4 bases not matched to a gene.

The chain recombines TRBV7-8 with TRBJ2-1; 8 nucleotides align to TRBD2. The trim removed 2 bases at V and 4 bases at J, leaving 4 bases unmatched. The germline gives CDR1 SGHVS, CDR2 FQNEAQ. The CDR3 contains 15 residues. As DNA, the CDR3 is TGTGCCAGCAGCTTACGGCGGGGGGATTACAATGAGCAGTTCTTC. Protein sequence: CASSLRRGDYNEQFF. Full variable domain (missing parts from reference TRBV7-8 and TRBJ2-1): GAGVSQSPRYKVAKRGQDVALRCDPISGHVSLFWYQQALGQGPEFLTYFQNEAQLDKSGLPSDRFFAERPEGSVSTLKIQRTQQEDSAVYLCASSLRRGDYNEQFFGPGTRLTVL.

The rearrangement uses TRBV2 and TRBJ1-2, with D perhaps matching TRBD1 (6 bases). The CDR3 consists of 14 residues. The germline V gene has CDR1 SNHLY and CDR2 FYNNEI. V lost 5 bases to trimming and J lost 8 bases, with 18 bases between them. CDR3 sequence: CASSRTVGGMGYTF. The CDR3 bases are TGTGCCAGCAGTCGGACAGTTGGAGGTATGGGCTACACCTTC. Drawing the rest from reference TRBV2 and TRBJ1-2, the complete variable domain is EPEVTQTPSHQVTQMGQEVILRCVPISNHLYFYWYRQILGQKVEFLVSFYNNEISEKSEIFDDQFSVERPDGSNFTLKIRSTKLEDSAMYFCASSRTVGGMGYTFGSGTRLTVV.

This sequence joins TRBV9 and TRBJ1-1; 7 nucleotides agree with TRBD1. CDR3 length: 14 residues. Germline-derived CDR1 and CDR2 are SGDLS and YYNGEE. Germline trimming cut 4 bases from V and 4 bases from J; bases unmatched to any gene: 7. CDR3 loop: CASSPSTGFTEAFF. The CDR3 DNA sequence: TGTGCCAGCAGCCCCTCGACAGGGTTCACTGAAGCTTTCTTT.

The V gene is TRBV5-6, the J gene TRBJ2-5; D ambiguous. The germline V gene has CDR1 SGHDT and CDR2 YYEEEE. The CDR3 is 13 residues long. V was pared by 4 bases and J by 2 bases, with 9 bases between. CDR3 amino acids: CASSQVAQETQYF. Here the CDR3 DNA reads TGTGCCAGCAGCCAGGTGGCTCAAGAGACCCAGTACTTC.

The rearrangement joins TRBV28 to TRBJ1-1, with 7 nucleotides matching TRBD1. Germline values: CDR1 MDHEN, CDR2 SYDVKM. This CDR3 region has 16 residues. After removal of 10 bases from V and 1 base from J, the junction contained 15 bases not matched to a gene. In nucleotides, the CDR3 is TGTGCCATTATAGGGGGCGAGTTGATAGGGAACACTGAAGCTTTCTTT. It yields the protein CAIIGGELIGNTEAFF.

The chain combines TRBV10-3 with TRBJ1-1, with TRBD1 matching 7 bases. Trimming at V came to 11 bases and at J to 2 bases, leaving 11 bases not matched to a gene. The CDR3 is 14 amino acids. The germline V gene has CDR1 ENHRY and CDR2 SYGVKD. The CDR3 nucleotides read TGTGCCTCGCAATCCGGAGGGGGCAACACTGAAGCTTTCTTT. Its protein is CASQSGGGNTEAFF.

The chain employs TRBV27 and TRBJ1-2, with no clear D. The germline gives CDR1 MNHEY, CDR2 SMNVEV (reference sequence). V was trimmed by 3 bases and J by 4 bases, leaving 9 bases between them. This CDR3 has 13 amino acids. The CDR3 coding sequence is TGTGCCAGCAGTTTGGAGCCCGCCTATGGCTACACCTTC. Its protein is CASSLEPAYGYTF.

This sequence joins TRBV27 and TRBJ1-1; no clear D gene. Looked up from germline, CDR1 is MNHEY and CDR2 is SMNVEV (reference sequence). This CDR3 is built from 13 residues. The ends were cut back, 2 bases at V and 1 base at J, with 5 bases in the middle. This CDR3 reads CASSLQANTEAFF. The DNA of the CDR3 is TGTGCCAGCAGTTTACAGGCGAACACTGAAGCTTTCTTT.

This chain uses TRBV10-3 with TRBJ1-5; D may be TRBD1 (6 bases). Germline-derived CDR1 and CDR2 are ENHRY and SYGVKD. The ends were cut back, 3 bases at V and 4 bases at J, with 10 bases in the middle. This CDR3 is built from 14 residues. CDR3 sequence reads: CAISEQGQNQPQHF. CDR3 bases: TGTGCCATCAGTGAACAGGGACAAAATCAGCCCCAGCATTTT.

This clone was picked up one time. The chain links TRBV2 to TRBJ1-4, with D hard to call. V gave up 11 bases and J gave up 4 bases, with 17 bases separating them. Germline CDR1 reads SNHLY; CDR2 reads FYNNEI. This CDR3 has 14 amino acids. CDR3 residues: CAGKGGRLNEKLFF. The DNA for the CDR3 is TGTGCCGGAAAAGGAGGACGGCTTAATGAAAAACTGTTTTTT.

The chain combines TRBV9 with TRBJ2-2; no clear D gene. The V gene lost 2 bases and the J gene lost 4 bases, with 15 bases spanning the gap. The CDR3 loop spans 16 amino acids. CDR1 and CDR2 (germline): SGDLS, YYNGEE. The CDR3 reads CASSVGTELLTGELFF. For the CDR3, the DNA is TGTGCCAGCAGCGTGGGTACAGAATTACTCACCGGGGAGCTGTTTTTT.

The CDR3 spells CASTGVSNQPQHF. Here the CDR3 DNA reads TGTGCCAGTACAGGGGTTTCCAATCAGCCCCAGCATTTT. The genes are TRBV19 and TRBJ1-5; possible D gene TRBD1, 6 bases. Germline lookup yields CDR1 LNHDA and CDR2 SQIVND (reference sequence). The CDR3 runs to 13 residues. Trimming removed 7 bases at V and 3 bases at J, with 10 bases between.

This chain links TRBV6-5 with TRBJ2-1, with 9 bases matching TRBD1. The germline CDR1 and CDR2 sequences are MNHEY and SVGAGI. CDR3 size: 14 residues. Trimming cost V 2 bases and J 6 bases; bases outside gene matches: 2. The CDR3 region is CASSYGTGINEQFF. In DNA form, the CDR3 reads TGTGCCAGCAGTTACGGGACAGGGATCAATGAGCAGTTCTTC.

This clone was counted a single time. CDR3 in DNA: TGTGCCAGCAGCCCACGTGGCAGCGGGGGAACGAACACCGGGGAGCTGTTTTTT. It is translated as CASSPRGSGGTNTGELFF. The V call is TRBV7-3, the J call TRBJ2-2, with 8 bases identical to TRBD2. The J segment lost 0 bases and the V segment lost 5 bases, leaving 11 bases of the junction unmatched. Germline CDR1 reads SGHTA; CDR2 reads FQGTGA. The length of the CDR3 is 18 residues.

The chain couples TRBV20-1 to TRBJ1-2; the match to TRBD1 covers 7 bases. The V gene end was trimmed by 4 bases and the J gene end by 7 bases; junction bases not matched to a gene: 3. Germline CDR1 reads DFQATT; CDR2 reads SNEGSKA (reference sequence). This CDR3 has 11 residues. The CDR3 DNA reads TGCAGTGCTACCCAGGGGGTTGGCTACACCTTC. It specifies CSATQGVGYTF.